These T cell receptor beta chains were read from a single sample in a study of human T cells and chemical hapten exposure. From the RACE reads, TCRdb called clonotypes with MiXCR, one entry per CDR3 protein. The data contain around 99,000 distinct CDR3 sequences, 9.5% to 11% of them singletons. The sample here was whole blood, taken in connection with sensitization to the hapten diphenylcyclopropenone (DPC). All receptors come from a man between 35 and 55 years old with alopecia areata. Some clones in this sample may be carry-over from other donors' samples. The CDR3 runs from the conserved cysteine through the conserved F or W. The order of the fields is J gene, V gene, CDR3 protein.

J: TRBJ2-1
V: TRBV28
CDR3: CASNLDYNEQFF

J: TRBJ2-7
V: TRBV7-9
CDR3: CASSPLGSEQYF

J: TRBJ2-5
V: TRBV12-3/TRBV12-4
CDR3: CASSFVRTTQGTQYF

J: TRBJ2-3
V: TRBV20-1
CDR3: CSAITGTSGTDTQYF

J: TRBJ2-3
V: TRBV20-1
CDR3: CSARAGGGQRSTDTQYF

J: TRBJ2-5
V: TRBV2
CDR3: CASEIRRQETQYF

J: TRBJ2-3
V: TRBV13
CDR3: CASSIRSADTQYF

J: TRBJ2-2
V: TRBV19
CDR3: CASSYPGELFF

J: TRBJ1-5
V: TRBV6-2/TRBV6-3
CDR3: CASTDRVAEPQHF

J: TRBJ2-3
V: TRBV12-3/TRBV12-4
CDR3: CASSQLEADTQYF

J: TRBJ2-2
V: TRBV29-1
CDR3: CSVTSTANTGELFF

J: TRBJ2-7
V: TRBV5-1
CDR3: CASSLVHGSSYEQYF

J: TRBJ2-3
V: TRBV28
CDR3: CASSFGGGPPDTQYF

J: TRBJ2-1
V: TRBV4-3
CDR3: CASSQALQVEAQFF

J: TRBJ1-2
V: TRBV29-1
CDR3: CSAPGSRSDYGYTF

J: TRBJ2-3
V: TRBV7-9
CDR3: CASSITRTADTQYF

J: TRBJ1-3
V: TRBV27
CDR3: CASSLQGTTGNTIYF

J: TRBJ2-4
V: TRBV10-2
CDR3: CASSGQALAKNIQYF

J: TRBJ1-1
V: TRBV7-2
CDR3: CASSRQRSAFF

J: TRBJ1-1
V: TRBV14
CDR3: CASSRRTGGYPEAFF

J: TRBJ2-7
V: TRBV20-1
CDR3: CSASGKAGSFYEQYF

J: TRBJ2-5
V: TRBV19
CDR3: CASSKVAGARMGETQYF

J: TRBJ2-7
V: TRBV28
CDR3: CASVQISSGRTYEQYF

J: TRBJ2-3
V: TRBV12-3/TRBV12-4
CDR3: CASISRGGQGTDTQYF

J: TRBJ1-2
V: TRBV20-1
CDR3: CSAREGASNYGYTF

J: TRBJ2-2
V: TRBV7-9
CDR3: CASSRGGLANTGELFF

J: TRBJ1-4
V: TRBV7-9
CDR3: CASSSRQPENEKLFF

J: TRBJ2-3
V: TRBV12-3/TRBV12-4
CDR3: CASSSMRDLRRIDTQYF

J: TRBJ2-1
V: TRBV5-1
CDR3: CASSPGLGGPNEQFF

J: TRBJ2-3
V: TRBV6-5
CDR3: CASKAAGASTDTQYF

J: TRBJ2-5
V: TRBV29-1
CDR3: CSVADGGKQETQYF

J: TRBJ2-1
V: TRBV29-1
CDR3: CSAWTSGSINEQFF

J: TRBJ2-5
V: TRBV5-1
CDR3: CASSLTSGSRGQETQYF

J: TRBJ2-3
V: TRBV29-1
CDR3: CSVAGTTNNTDTQYF

J: TRBJ2-1
V: TRBV7-2
CDR3: CASSLARGGTKLDEQFF

J: TRBJ1-1
V: TRBV18
CDR3: CASSPTGTGGLFGEAFF

J: TRBJ2-4
V: TRBV11-3
CDR3: CASSLLASVAKNIQYF